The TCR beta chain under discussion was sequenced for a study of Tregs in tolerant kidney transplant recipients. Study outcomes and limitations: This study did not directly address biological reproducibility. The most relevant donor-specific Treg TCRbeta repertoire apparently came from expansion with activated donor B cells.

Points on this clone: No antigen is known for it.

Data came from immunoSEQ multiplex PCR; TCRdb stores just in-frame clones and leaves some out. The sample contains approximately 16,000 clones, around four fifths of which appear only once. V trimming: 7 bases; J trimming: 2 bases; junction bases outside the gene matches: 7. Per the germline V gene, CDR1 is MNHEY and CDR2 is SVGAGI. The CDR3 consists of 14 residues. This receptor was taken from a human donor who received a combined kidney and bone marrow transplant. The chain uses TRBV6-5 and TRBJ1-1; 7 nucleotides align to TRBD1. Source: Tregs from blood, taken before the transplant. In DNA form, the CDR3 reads TGTGCCAGCAAAGTCAGGGGGGTAAACACTGAAGCTTTCTTT. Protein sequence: CASKVRGVNTEAFF.